The 26 T cell receptor beta chains listed next were all sequenced from one sample in a study of early T cells in non-severe SARS-CoV-2 infection. MiXCR was run by TCRdb on the 5' RACE reads, yielding one entry per CDR3 protein. The sample holds some 60,000 distinct CDR3 sequences; over 10% are singletons and the top ten take around 1.5%. This sample comprised whole blood, obtained at baseline. The receptors were sampled from an adult who was a healthcare worker with PCR-confirmed SARS-CoV-2 infection or an uninfected control (not recorded which).

The chain has TRBV6-4 and TRBJ2-1; 11 nucleotides line up with TRBD2. Germline loops: CDR1 MRHNA, CDR2 SNTAGT. V lost 2 bases and J lost 7; bases outside the gene matches: 1. The CDR3 extends over 14 amino acids. CDR3 region: CASSDLAGGNEQFF. CDR3 coding DNA: TGTGCCAGCAGTGACCTAGCGGGAGGTAATGAGCAGTTCTTC.

This clonotype was detected ten times or more. The chain employs TRBV12-3 or TRBV12-4 and TRBJ2-6; D gene unclear. This CDR3 has 14 amino acids. The V and J ends lost 6 bases and 0 bases respectively, with 6 bases between them. CDR3 amino acids: CASSVASGANVLTF. CDR3 sequence (DNA): TGTGCCAGCAGCGTAGCCTCTGGGGCCAACGTCCTGACTTTC.

There are many counts of this clonotype. The chain combines TRBV12-3 or TRBV12-4 with TRBJ2-1; no reliable D call. V lost 2 bases and J 7 bases, leaving 18 bases between the germline ends. This CDR3 spans 16 amino acids. The CDR3 here is CASSLLGLNPRNEQFF. Written as DNA, the CDR3 is TGTGCCAGCAGTTTATTGGGTCTTAATCCGCGAAATGAGCAGTTCTTC.

This clonotype was seen ten or more times. The chain joins TRBV7-9 to TRBJ1-2, with D uncertain. The V and J ends lost 1 base and 7 bases respectively, with 1 base between them. The CDR3 totals 10 residues. Germline V gene lookup returns CDR1 SEHNR and CDR2 FQNEAQ (reference sequence). The CDR3 DNA reads as TGTGCCAGCAGCTTAGGTGGCTACACCTTC. It codes for CASSLGGYTF. The whole variable domain, filled in from reference TRBV7-9 and TRBJ1-2, reads DTGVSQNPRHKITKRGQNVTFRCDPISEHNRLYWYRQTLGQGPEFLTYFQNEAQLEKSRLLSDRFSAERPKGSFSTLEIQRTEQGDSAMYLCASSLGGYTFGSGTRLTVV.

This clonotype has more than one count but fewer than ten. The rearrangement uses TRBV19 and TRBJ2-2; 9 nucleotides match TRBD1. Per the germline V gene, CDR1 is LNHDA and CDR2 is SQIVND (reference sequence). V lost 5 bases and J lost 1; bases outside the gene matches: 5. This CDR3 contains 16 residues. CDR3 DNA: TGTGCCAGTAGTTCAGCGGGACAGGGGAACACCGGGGAGCTGTTTTTT. This translates into CASSSAGQGNTGELFF.

This clonotype was detected a few times. The CDR3 nucleotides read TGTGCCAGCAGCTTAGTTGCAGGGAACACTGAAGCTTTCTTT. Translated: CASSLVAGNTEAFF. V gene TRBV7-9 combines with J gene TRBJ1-1; D not certain. The CDR3 runs to 14 residues. The germline V gene has CDR1 SEHNR and CDR2 FQNEAQ (reference sequence). Trimming removed 1 base at V and 1 base at J, with 7 bases between.

The chain links TRBV19 to TRBJ2-2; 8 bases match TRBD2. The CDR3 has 14 residues. J lost 3 bases, V lost 9 bases, and 6 bases had no gene match. Germline V gene lookup returns CDR1 LNHDA and CDR2 SQIVND (reference sequence). CDR3 region: CASTLRGDTGELFF. CDR3 nucleotides: TGTGCCAGCACCTTGCGGGGGGACACCGGGGAGCTGTTTTTT.

This clonotype came up a few times. The chain couples TRBV6-2 or TRBV6-3 to TRBJ2-7; 7 nucleotides align to TRBD1. Germline assignment: CDR1 MNHEY and CDR2 SVGEGT. The CDR3 consists of 13 residues. Losses at the gene ends were 9 bases for V and 0 bases for J; bases not matched to a gene: 5. CDR3: CASNRGNSYEQYF. Written as DNA, the CDR3 is TGTGCCAGTAACAGGGGTAACTCCTACGAGCAGTACTTC.

The chain combines TRBV12-3 or TRBV12-4 with TRBJ2-4; D possibly corresponds to TRBD1 (7 bases). The V end lost 5 bases, the J end lost 0 bases, and 8 bases lay between the germline ends. This CDR3 is 14 amino acids long. The CDR3 spells CASSQGGAKNIQYF. CDR3 bases: TGTGCCAGCAGTCAGGGGGGAGCCAAAAACATTCAGTACTTC.

There are a few counts of this clonotype. The rearrangement uses TRBV6-2 or TRBV6-3 and TRBJ2-1; 13 bases map to TRBD2. The trim removed 6 bases at V and 2 bases at J, leaving 10 bases unmatched. Germline lookup yields CDR1 MNHEY and CDR2 SVGEGT. CDR3 length: 18 residues. The CDR3 bases are TGTGCCAGCAGGGGACTAGCGGGGCCCCCGAGGGCCTACAATGAGCAGTTCTTC. Its translation: CASRGLAGPPRAYNEQFF.

The chain uses TRBV27 and TRBJ1-2, with D unclear. Germline CDR1 MNHEY, CDR2 SMNVEV (reference sequence). The ends were cut back, 6 bases at V and 2 bases at J, with 19 bases in the middle. The CDR3 spans 16 residues. CDR3 sequence (DNA): TGTGCCAGCAGCCCCCTGGAGCCAGCTCTAAACTATGGCTACACCTTC. Protein: CASSPLEPALNYGYTF.

This clonotype was seen at least ten times. This chain connects TRBV11-3 to TRBJ2-2; D may be TRBD1 (6 bases). Germline CDR1 reads SGHNT; CDR2 reads YENEEA. Trimming left V 5 bases short and J 2 bases short, with 15 bases between. This CDR3 region has 16 residues. The CDR3 region has the DNA TGTGCCAGCAGCCCGCCGGGGACAAGAAACACCGGGGAGCTGTTTTTT. Residues: CASSPPGTRNTGELFF.

The sample holds a few counts of this clonotype. The CDR3 here is CASSSRDSTYNEQFF. CDR3 sequence (DNA): TGCGCCAGCAGCTCTCGGGACAGCACATACAATGAGCAGTTCTTC. This rearrangement joins TRBV5-1 to TRBJ2-1; 7 bases fit TRBD1. With V trimmed by 3 bases and J by 4 bases, 7 bases remained unmatched. CDR1 SGHRS and CDR2 YFSETQ come from the germline V gene. CDR3 length equals 15 residues.

The sample holds many counts of this clonotype. The CDR3 is CASSPDPSNYGYTF. As DNA, the CDR3 is TGTGCCAGCAGCCCGGACCCAAGTAACTATGGCTACACCTTC. V usage is TRBV13 and J usage is TRBJ1-2; no reliable D call. Germline CDR1 PRHDT, CDR2 FYEKMQ (reference sequence). This CDR3 comprises 14 residues. Trimming pared 5 bases from V and 1 base from J, leaving 11 bases between. Together with reference TRBV13 and TRBJ1-2, the CDR3 gives the full variable domain: AAGVIQSPRHLIKEKRETATLKCYPIPRHDTVYWYQQGPGQDPQFLISFYEKMQSDKGSIPDRFSAQQFSDYHSELNMSSLELGDSALYFCASSPDPSNYGYTFGSGTRLTVV.

This chain uses TRBV28 with TRBJ2-2, with 9 bases lining up with TRBD2. The germline V gene encodes CDR1 MDHEN and CDR2 SYDVKM. The CDR3 has 17 residues. The V gene end was trimmed by 2 bases and the J gene end by 6 bases; junction bases not matched to a gene: 10. CDR3 nucleotide sequence: TGTGCCAGCAGTTTACCCCCCCGTCTAGCGGGATCCGGGGAGCTGTTTTTT. Translating gives CASSLPPRLAGSGELFF.

The chain uses TRBV19 and TRBJ2-3; no reliable D call. CDR1 and CDR2 from the germline V gene are LNHDA and SQIVND (reference sequence). This CDR3 is built from 14 residues. V was clipped by 3 bases and J by 5 bases, with 12 bases between them. The CDR3 DNA reads TGTGCCAGTAGTATCCGAGATGGGGAAGATACGCAGTATTTT. Residues: CASSIRDGEDTQYF.

This clonotype showed up many times. The V gene is TRBV28, the J gene TRBJ2-7; tentative D call: TRBD2 (6 bases). The V and J ends lost 5 bases and 1 base respectively, with 9 bases between them. CDR1 MDHEN and CDR2 SYDVKM come from the germline V gene. The CDR3 has 13 residues. The CDR3 loop is CASSPSGSYEQYF. CDR3 sequence (DNA): TGTGCCAGCAGTCCAAGCGGGTCCTACGAGCAGTACTTC. Full variable domain (outside the CDR3, taken from reference TRBV28 and TRBJ2-7): DVKVTQSSRYLVKRTGEKVFLECVQDMDHENMFWYRQDPGLGLRLIYFSYDVKMKEKGDIPEGYSVSREKKERFSLILESASTNQTSMYLCASSPSGSYEQYFGPGTRLTVT.

This clonotype was seen repeatedly, ten times or more. The chain joins TRBV9 to TRBJ2-7, with D perhaps matching TRBD2 (5 bases). The V end lost 0 bases, the J end lost 3 bases, and 10 bases lay between the germline ends. Germline CDR1 SGDLS, CDR2 YYNGEE. This CDR3 has 14 residues. The CDR3: CASSVDGNLYEQYF. CDR3 DNA sequence: TGTGCCAGCAGCGTAGACGGGAACCTCTACGAGCAGTACTTC.

This clonotype was seen more than once but under ten times. The chain combines TRBV6-5 with TRBJ2-3, with 12 bases matching TRBD2. V trimming: 6 bases; J trimming: 3 bases; junction bases outside the gene matches: 7. The CDR3 has 16 amino acids. Germline CDR1 MNHEY, CDR2 SVGAGI. CDR3 protein: CASRPMTSGSTDTQYF. The CDR3 DNA sequence: TGTGCCAGCAGGCCGATGACTAGCGGGAGTACAGATACGCAGTATTTT.

In this sample, this clonotype turned up many times. V and J are TRBV6-2 or TRBV6-3 and TRBJ2-6; a weak D match, TRBD2 (6 bases). The CDR3 is made up of 16 amino acids. Between the trimmed V and J ends, which lost 7 bases and 0 bases, there was a span of 13 bases. CDR1 and CDR2 from the germline V gene are MNHEY and SVGEGT. CDR3 loop: CASNRVGGSGANVLTF. The CDR3 DNA is TGTGCCAGCAACCGTGTGGGAGGCTCTGGGGCCAACGTCCTGACTTTC.

A few counts support this clonotype. Germline and junction disagree at one end, which may indicate a read error. V and J are TRBV7-2 and TRBJ2-2; possibly TRBD1 or TRBD2 for D (6 bases each). CDR1 is SGHTA, CDR2 FQGNSA, per germline. The CDR3 has 14 amino acids. CDR3 sequence reads: CGSRRGSGTGELFF. CDR3 nucleotide sequence: TGTGGCAGCAGGAGGGGGAGTGGCACCGGGGAGCTGTTTTTT.

This clonotype has at least ten counts. The chain employs TRBV30 and TRBJ2-5, with D tentatively TRBD2 (7 bases). Germline CDR1 and CDR2: GTSNPN and SVGIG (reference sequence). This CDR3 contains 13 residues. V was trimmed by 7 bases and J by 2 bases, leaving 14 bases between them. This CDR3 reads CASGGGLQETQYF. Written as DNA, the CDR3 is TGTGCCTCTGGAGGGGGACTACAAGAGACCCAGTACTTC.

The chain couples TRBV12-3 or TRBV12-4 to TRBJ1-1, with TRBD1 as a possible D gene (5 bases). The V end was cut by 7 bases, the J end by 1 base, with 10 bases between. The CDR3 runs 13 residues. The CDR3 here is CASILTGNTEAFF. CDR3 coding DNA: TGTGCCAGCATCCTTACAGGGAACACTGAAGCTTTCTTT.

The gene calls are TRBV7-2 and TRBJ2-1; 8 positions match TRBD2. The junction had 6 bases not matched to a gene; V was cut back by 2 bases and J by 0 bases. Germline V gives CDR1 SGHTA, CDR2 FQGNSA. This CDR3 region has 17 residues. CDR3 in amino acids: CASSLSISGNSYNEQFF. CDR3 bases: TGTGCCAGCAGCTTATCGATTAGCGGGAACTCCTACAATGAGCAGTTCTTC.

This chain joins TRBV24-1 and TRBJ2-1, with D unclear. CDR1 is KGHDR and CDR2 is SFDVKD in the germline V gene. V gave up 4 bases and J gave up 10 bases, with 19 bases separating them. The CDR3 is 15 residues long. CDR3 residues: CATSETSRTSKEQFF. CDR3 nucleotides: TGTGCCACCAGTGAAACATCCCGAACGTCTAAGGAGCAGTTCTTC.

The chain recombines TRBV30 with TRBJ1-2; D gene unclear. With 2 bases removed from V and 6 bases from J, the gap between germline ends came to 4 bases. Germline V gives CDR1 GTSNPN, CDR2 SVGIG (reference sequence). This CDR3 has 10 residues. Here the CDR3 reads CAWSSDGYTF. The CDR3 DNA reads as TGTGCCTGGAGTTCGGATGGCTACACCTTC. The full variable domain, completed using reference TRBV30 and TRBJ1-2, is SQTIHQWPATLVQPVGSPLSLECTVEGTSNPNLYWYRQAAGRGLQLLFYSVGIGQISSEVPQNLSASRPQDRQFILSSKKLLLSDSGFYLCAWSSDGYTFGSGTRLTVV.